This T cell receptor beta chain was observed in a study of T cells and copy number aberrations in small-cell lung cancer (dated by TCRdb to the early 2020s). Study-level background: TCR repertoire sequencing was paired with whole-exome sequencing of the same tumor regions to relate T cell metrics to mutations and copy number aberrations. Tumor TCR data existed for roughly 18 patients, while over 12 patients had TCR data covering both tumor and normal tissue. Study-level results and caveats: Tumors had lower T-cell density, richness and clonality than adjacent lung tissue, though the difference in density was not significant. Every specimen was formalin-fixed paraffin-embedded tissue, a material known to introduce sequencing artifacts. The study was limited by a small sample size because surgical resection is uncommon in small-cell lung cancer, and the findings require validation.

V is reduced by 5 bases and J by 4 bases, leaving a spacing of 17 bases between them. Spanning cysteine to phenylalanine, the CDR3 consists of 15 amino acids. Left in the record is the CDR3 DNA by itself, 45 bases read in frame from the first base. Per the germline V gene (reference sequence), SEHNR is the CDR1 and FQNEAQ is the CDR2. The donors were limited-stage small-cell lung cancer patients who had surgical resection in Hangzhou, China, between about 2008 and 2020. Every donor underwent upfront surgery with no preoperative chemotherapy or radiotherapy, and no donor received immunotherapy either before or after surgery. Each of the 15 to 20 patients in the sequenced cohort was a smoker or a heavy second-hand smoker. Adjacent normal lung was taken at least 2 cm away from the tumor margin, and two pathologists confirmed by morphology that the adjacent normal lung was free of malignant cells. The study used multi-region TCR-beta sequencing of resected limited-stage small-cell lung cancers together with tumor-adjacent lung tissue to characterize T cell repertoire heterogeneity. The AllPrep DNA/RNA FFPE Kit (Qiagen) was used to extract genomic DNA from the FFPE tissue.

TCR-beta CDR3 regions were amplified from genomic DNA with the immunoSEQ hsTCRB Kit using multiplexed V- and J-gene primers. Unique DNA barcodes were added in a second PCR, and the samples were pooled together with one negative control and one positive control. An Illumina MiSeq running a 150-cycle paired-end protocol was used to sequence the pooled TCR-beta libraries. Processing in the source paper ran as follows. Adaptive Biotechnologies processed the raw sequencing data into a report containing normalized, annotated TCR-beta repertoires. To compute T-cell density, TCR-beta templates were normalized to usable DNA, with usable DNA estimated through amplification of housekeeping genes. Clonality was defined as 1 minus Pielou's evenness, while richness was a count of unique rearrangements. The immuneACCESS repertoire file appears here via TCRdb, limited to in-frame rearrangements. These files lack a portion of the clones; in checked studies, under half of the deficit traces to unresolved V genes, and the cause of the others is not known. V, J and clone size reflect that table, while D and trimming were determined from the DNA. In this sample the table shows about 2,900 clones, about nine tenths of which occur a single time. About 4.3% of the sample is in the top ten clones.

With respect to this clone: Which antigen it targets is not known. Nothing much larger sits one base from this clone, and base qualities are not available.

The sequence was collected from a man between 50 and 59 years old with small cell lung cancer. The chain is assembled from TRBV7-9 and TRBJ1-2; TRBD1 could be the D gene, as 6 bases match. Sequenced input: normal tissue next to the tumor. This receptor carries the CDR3 CASSKEQGWGYGYTF. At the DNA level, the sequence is TGTGCCAGCAGCAAAGAACAGGGATGGGGCTATGGCTACACCTTC.